Sequencing of this T cell receptor (beta chain) was carried out in a study of T cells after yellow fever vaccination. In the case of this clonotype: Antigen: not known.

Study observations and caveats: Sorted repertoires could include abundant contaminating clonotypes from bulk cells. Few clonotypes appeared in both CD4 and CD8 compartments. Clones from primary vaccination mostly reappeared after the booster (approximately 95% CD4, about 88% CD8).

TCR cDNA, made by 5'RACE template switching, carried an added universal primer site and UMIs. From the 5' RACE reads, TCRdb called clonotypes with MiXCR, one entry per CDR3 protein. The table shows roughly 340,000 distinct CDR3 sequences, with around 4.1% occurring only once. This TCR came from a man younger than 30 who received the YFV17D yellow fever vaccine. The specimen was PBMCs, collected 5 days after the yellow fever booster vaccination.

CDR3 residues: CASAAAGGLTYEQYF. CDR3 DNA: TGTGCCAGCGCTGCCGCGGGGGGGCTGACCTACGAGCAGTACTTC. The chain is built from TRBV11-2 and TRBJ2-7; 9 nucleotides align to TRBD2. In germline, CDR1 is SGHAT, CDR2 FQNNGV. The V gene end was trimmed by 8 bases and the J gene end by 2 bases; junction bases not matched to a gene: 10. The CDR3 is 15 amino acids.